The 3 T cell receptor beta chains below were found in one sample sequenced in a study of kidney transplant recipient with SARS-CoV-2 infection. TCRdb reprocessed the reads with MiXCR, giving one entry per CDR3 protein. The sample has under 250,000 distinct CDR3 sequences; under 30% are singletons. Sequencing used a blood sample, obtained at baseline and on day 111 from a kidney transplant recipient. The receptor set was obtained from a young adult male patient who had COVID-19 and was a kidney transplant recipient. The T cells may partly be graft donor cells.

This clonotype was detected a few times. In DNA, the CDR3 is TGTGCCAGCAGCTCTAGCGGGAACCCCTACAATGAGCAGTTCTTC. It translates to CASSSSGNPYNEQFF. J is TRBJ2-1 and V is TRBV7-3; 9 bases are shared with TRBD2. This CDR3 comprises 15 residues. The germline gives CDR1 SGHTA, CDR2 FQGTGA. The V gene end was trimmed by 4 bases and the J gene end by 2 bases; junction bases not matched to a gene: 3. The full variable domain, rest sourced from reference TRBV7-3 and TRBJ2-1, is GAGVSQTPSNKVTEKGKYVELRCDPISGHTALYWYRQSLGQGPEFLIYFQGTGAADDSGLPNDRFFAVRPEGSVSTLKIQRTERGDSAVYLCASSSSGNPYNEQFFGPGTRLTVL.

Remarks on this clonotype: Germline and junction disagree at one end, which may indicate a read error. The chain joins TRBV7-8 to TRBJ1-2; D call uncertain. This CDR3 spans 17 amino acids. Per germline, CDR1 SGHVS and CDR2 FQNEAQ. The CDR3 region has the DNA TGTGCCAGCAGCTCAATAAGGTTTACCCGAAAGACCTATGGCCACACCTTC. Its protein is CASSSIRFTRKTYGHTF.

Concerning this clonotype itself: A much larger clone sits a single nucleotide away, making a read error possible. The J gene is TRBJ1-1, the V gene TRBV29-1, with a possible D match to TRBD1 (5 bases). Germline V gene sequence: CDR1 SQVTM, CDR2 ANQGSEA. This CDR3 has 14 amino acids. This chain's CDR3 is CSIEPPGWGTEAFF. CDR3 DNA sequence: TGCAGCATTGAACCCCCAGGGTGGGGCACTGAAGCTTTCTTT.